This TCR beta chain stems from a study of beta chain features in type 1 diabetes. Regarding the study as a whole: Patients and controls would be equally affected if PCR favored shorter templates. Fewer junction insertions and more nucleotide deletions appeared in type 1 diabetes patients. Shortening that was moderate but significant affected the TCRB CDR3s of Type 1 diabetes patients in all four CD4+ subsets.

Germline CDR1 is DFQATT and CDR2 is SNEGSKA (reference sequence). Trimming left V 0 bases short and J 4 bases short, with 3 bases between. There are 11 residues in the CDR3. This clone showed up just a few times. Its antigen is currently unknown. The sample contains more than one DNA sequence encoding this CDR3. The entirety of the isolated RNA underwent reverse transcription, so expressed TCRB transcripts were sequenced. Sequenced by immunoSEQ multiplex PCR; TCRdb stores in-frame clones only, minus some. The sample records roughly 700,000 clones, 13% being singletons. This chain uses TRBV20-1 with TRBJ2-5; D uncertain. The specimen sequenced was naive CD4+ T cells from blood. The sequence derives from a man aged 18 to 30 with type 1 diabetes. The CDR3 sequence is CSARDLETQYF. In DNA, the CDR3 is TGCAGTGCTAGAGACTTAGAGACCCAGTACTTC.